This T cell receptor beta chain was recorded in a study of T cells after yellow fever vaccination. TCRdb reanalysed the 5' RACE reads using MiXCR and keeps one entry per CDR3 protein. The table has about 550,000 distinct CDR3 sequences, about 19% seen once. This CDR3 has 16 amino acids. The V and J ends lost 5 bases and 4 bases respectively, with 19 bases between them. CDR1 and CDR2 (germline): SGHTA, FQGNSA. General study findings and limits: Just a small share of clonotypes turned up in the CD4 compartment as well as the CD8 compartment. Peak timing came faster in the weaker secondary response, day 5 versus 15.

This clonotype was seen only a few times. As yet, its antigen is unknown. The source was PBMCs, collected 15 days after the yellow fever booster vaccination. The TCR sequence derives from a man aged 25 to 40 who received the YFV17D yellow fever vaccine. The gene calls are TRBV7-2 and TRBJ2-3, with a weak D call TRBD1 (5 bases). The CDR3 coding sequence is TGTGCCAGCAGCCTGTTAGGGGTTATGATCCCAGATACGCAGTATTTT. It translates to CASSLLGVMIPDTQYF.